These T cell receptor beta chains were read from a single sample in a study of cytomegalovirus exposure and HLA in healthy donors. Sequencing used immunoSEQ multiplex PCR; TCRdb keeps in-frame clones, though not all of them. The table lists about 49,000 clones, about 90% of them singletons. Specimen: PBMCs. Every receptor here comes from a young man in good health and CMV-seronegative. CDR3s include the opening cysteine and the closing phenylalanine or tryptophan. D genes are given only for firm matches. Clone size, where shown, is once, few, many, or a class for clones that have expanded.

d_call j_call v_call clone_size cdr3_nt cdr3_aa
- TRBJ2-6 TRBV5-6 - TGTGCCAGCAGCTCGCGGGGCTCTGGGGCCAACGTCCTGACTTTC CASSSRGSGANVLTF
- TRBJ1-1 TRBV6-4 - TGTGCCAGCAGTGACAGGAGACTGAACACTGAAGCTTTCTTT CASSDRRLNTEAFF
TRBD2 TRBJ2-1 TRBV27 - TGTGCCAGCAGTTTTAGCGGGAGGGCCCTTGAGCAGTTCTTC CASSFSGRALEQFF
TRBD1 TRBJ2-3 TRBV27 - TGTGCCAGCAGTTTGGGACAGTTCACAGATACGCAGTATTTT CASSLGQFTDTQYF
TRBD2 TRBJ2-2 TRBV7-2 - TGTGCCAGCAGCTTAGTGCCTAGCGGTAGGGTCACCGGGGAGCTGTTTTTT CASSLVPSGRVTGELFF
- TRBJ2-5 TRBV7-8 once TGTGCCAGCATCGGAGTGAGGACATCGAAGGGGACCCAGTACTTC CASIGVRTSKGTQYF
- TRBJ2-7 TRBV28 - TGTGCCAGCAGTTCAGGGGTCGAGCAGTACTTC CASSSGVEQYF
TRBD2 TRBJ2-5 TRBV5-4 - TGTGCCAGCAGCTCTGGACTAGCGGGAGAAGAGACCCAGTACTTC CASSSGLAGEETQYF
TRBD1 TRBJ2-7 TRBV7-9 - TGTGCCAGCAGCTTTCTCGGGACAGGTTCGACCTACGAGCAGTACTTC CASSFLGTGSTYEQYF
- TRBJ2-7 TRBV9 - TGTGCCAGCCGCGGTGGCGGGGTCCTCCGCGAGCAGTACTTC CASRGGGVLREQYF
TRBD2 TRBJ2-7 TRBV7-8 - TGTGCCAGCAGCTCCTACCGACTAGCGGAACACTTC CASSSYRLAEHF
- TRBJ2-7 TRBV10-3 - TGTGCCATCAGGGACAGACTCTACGAGCAGTACTTC CAIRDRLYEQYF
TRBD2 TRBJ2-7 TRBV13 - TGTGCCAGCAGCTTCCAAGGGCTAGCGGGGATCTCCTACGAGCAGTACTTC CASSFQGLAGISYEQYF
TRBD2 TRBJ2-5 TRBV7-2 - TGTGCCAGCAGCTTAACGCGGGAGTTAGAGACGACCCAGTACTTC CASSLTRELETTQYF
- TRBJ2-1 TRBV7-9 - TGTGCCAGCAGCCCCCTCCCCCGGCGGTGGGAGCAGTTCTTC CASSPLPRRWEQFF
- TRBJ2-5 TRBV30 once TGTGCCTGGAGTGTACGAGGTTTGACCCAGTACTTC CAWSVRGLTQYF
TRBD2 TRBJ2-7 TRBV9 - TGTGCCAGCAGCGAGGAGGCGGGAGGGAGCTACGAGCAGTACTTC CASSEEAGGSYEQYF
- TRBJ2-5 TRBV7-7 - TGTGCCAGCAGAGGGGAAATCGGGCAGACCCAGTACTTC CASRGEIGQTQYF
- TRBJ2-6 TRBV18 - TGTGCCAGCTCACAGCTGCCCTCTGGGGCCAACGTCCTGACTTTC CASSQLPSGANVLTF
TRBD1 TRBJ2-1 TRBV27 - TGTGCCAGCAGTTTATCGGGACAGGGGTTGCGCAATGAGCAGTTCTTC CASSLSGQGLRNEQFF
TRBD1 TRBJ2-1 TRBV2 - TGTGCCAGCAGTGAGACGGACAGGGACTACAATGAGCAGTTCTTC CASSETDRDYNEQFF
TRBD2 TRBJ2-1 TRBV11-2 - TGTGCCAGCAGCTTTCTAGCGGAGTTTTATAGTGAGCAGTTCTTC CASSFLAEFYSEQFF
- TRBJ1-1 TRBV7-9 - TGTGCCAGCAGCGGACGACAGGCTCTGAACACTGAAGCTTTCTTT CASSGRQALNTEAFF
TRBD2 TRBJ2-1 TRBV9 - TGTGCCAGCAGCGTGTCCCTCCTCCCAGCGGGAGTGCTGAGCTCCTACAATGAGCAGTTCTTC CASSVSLLPAGVLSSYNEQFF
TRBD1 TRBJ2-7 TRBV4-1 - TGCGCCAGCAGCCAAGGACCGGACAGGGCGTCCTACGAGCAGTACTTC CASSQGPDRASYEQYF
TRBD1 TRBJ2-1 TRBV30 - TGTGCCTGGAGCCGGGACAGGGGAATGGGAAAGTTCTTC CAWSRDRGMGKFF
TRBD2 TRBJ2-5 TRBV7-9 - TGTGCCAGCAGCCGGCGGGAGGAGACCCAGTACTTC CASSRREETQYF
- TRBJ2-4 TRBV6-6 - TGTGCCAGCAGCCTAAGTGACAGCCAAAACATTCAGTACTTC CASSLSDSQNIQYF
- TRBJ1-2 TRBV7-2 - TGTGCCAGCAGTCCGTCAGGGATCTATGGCTACACCTTC CASSPSGIYGYTF
TRBD1 TRBJ2-3 TRBV6-1 - TGTGCCAGCAGTGAACTCCCGGGACAGGGTACAGATACGCAGTATTTT CASSELPGQGTDTQYF
TRBD2 TRBJ2-1 TRBV5-1 - TGCGCCAGCAGTCTGGCGAGTCTGGGTAGCGGGAGGGTACACAATGAGCAGTTCTTC CASSLASLGSGRVHNEQFF